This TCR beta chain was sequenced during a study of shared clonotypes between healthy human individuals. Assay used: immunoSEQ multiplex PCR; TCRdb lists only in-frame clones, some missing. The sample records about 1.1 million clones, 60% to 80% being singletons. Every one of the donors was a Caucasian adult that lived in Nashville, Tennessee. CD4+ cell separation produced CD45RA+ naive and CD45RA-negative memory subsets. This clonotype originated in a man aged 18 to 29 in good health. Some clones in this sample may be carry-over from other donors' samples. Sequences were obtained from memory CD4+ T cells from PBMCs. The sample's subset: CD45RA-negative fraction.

This CDR3 is CASSLSGLGEKLFF. Written as DNA, the CDR3 is TGTGCCAGCAGTTTATCAGGGTTAGGCGAAAAACTGTTTTTT. The rearrangement links TRBV27 to TRBJ1-4, with D hard to call. V gave up 0 bases and J gave up 8 bases, with 10 bases separating them. Germline V lookup: CDR1 MNHEY, CDR2 SMNVEV (reference sequence). This CDR3 is built from 14 residues.